The source of this T cell receptor beta chain is a study of beta chain features in type 1 diabetes. Study outcomes and limitations: A moderate, significant TCRB CDR3 shortening appeared in type 1 diabetes across four CD4+ subsets. VDJ junctions from type 1 diabetes patients carried fewer insertions and larger deletions. An over-representation of cells with high TCR expression could result from cDNA sequencing. Patients showed naive, central memory and Treg TCRB repertoires that appeared more similar than those of healthy donors.

This clone was seen a few times. The target antigen is unknown. cDNA synthesis used the whole RNA isolate, giving expressed TCRB sequences. Sequenced naive, central memory and regulatory T cell samples produced an average of roughly 3.5 million reads. Profiled with immunoSEQ multiplex PCR; TCRdb holds only in-frame clones, not every one. The sample consists of about 710,000 clones, around 15% of them appearing once. CDR3 length: 12 amino acids. This receptor was identified in a man younger than 35 with type 1 diabetes. The chain links TRBV21-1 to TRBJ1-2. TRBV21-1 is a pseudogene. Sequencing was done on a sample of naive CD4+ T cells from blood. CDR3 region: CASRKGTDGYTF. CDR3 DNA sequence: TGTGCCAGCAGGAAGGGGACGGATGGCTACACCTTC.